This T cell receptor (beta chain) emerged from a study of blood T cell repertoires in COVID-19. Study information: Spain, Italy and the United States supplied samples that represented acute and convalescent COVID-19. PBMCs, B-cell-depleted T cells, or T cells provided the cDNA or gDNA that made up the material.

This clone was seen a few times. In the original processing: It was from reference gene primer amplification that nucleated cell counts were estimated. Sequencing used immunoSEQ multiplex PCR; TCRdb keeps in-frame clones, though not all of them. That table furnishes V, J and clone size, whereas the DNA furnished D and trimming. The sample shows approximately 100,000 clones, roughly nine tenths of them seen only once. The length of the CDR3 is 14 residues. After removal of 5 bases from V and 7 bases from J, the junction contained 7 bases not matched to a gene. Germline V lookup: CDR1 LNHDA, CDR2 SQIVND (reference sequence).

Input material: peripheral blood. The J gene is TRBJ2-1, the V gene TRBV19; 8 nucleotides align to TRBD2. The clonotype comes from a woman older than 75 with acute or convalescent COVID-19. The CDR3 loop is CASSPGGFGNEQFF. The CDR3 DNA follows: TGTGCCAGTAGTCCGGGGGGGTTTGGTAATGAGCAGTTCTTC.